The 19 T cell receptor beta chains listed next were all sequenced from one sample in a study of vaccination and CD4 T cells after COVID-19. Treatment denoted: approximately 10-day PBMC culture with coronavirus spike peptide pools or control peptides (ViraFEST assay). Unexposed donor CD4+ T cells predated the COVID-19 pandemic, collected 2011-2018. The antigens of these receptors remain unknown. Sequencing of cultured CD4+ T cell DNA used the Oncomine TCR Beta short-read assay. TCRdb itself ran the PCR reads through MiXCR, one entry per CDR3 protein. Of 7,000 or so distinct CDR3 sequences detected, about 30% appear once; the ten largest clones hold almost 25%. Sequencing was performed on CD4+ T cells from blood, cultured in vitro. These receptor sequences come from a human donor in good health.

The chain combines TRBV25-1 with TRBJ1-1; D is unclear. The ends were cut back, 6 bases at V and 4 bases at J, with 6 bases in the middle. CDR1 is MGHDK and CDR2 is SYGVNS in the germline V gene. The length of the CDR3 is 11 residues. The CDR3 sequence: CASSVTTEAFF. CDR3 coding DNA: TGTGCCAGCAGCGTAACCACTGAAGCTTTCTTT.

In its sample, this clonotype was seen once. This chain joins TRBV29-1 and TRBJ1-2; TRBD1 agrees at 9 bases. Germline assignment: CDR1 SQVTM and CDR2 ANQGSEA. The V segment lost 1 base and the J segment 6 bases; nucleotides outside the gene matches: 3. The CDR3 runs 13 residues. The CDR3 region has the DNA TGCAGCGTTGAAGGACAGGGGGTAGATGGCTACACCTTC. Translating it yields CSVEGQGVDGYTF.

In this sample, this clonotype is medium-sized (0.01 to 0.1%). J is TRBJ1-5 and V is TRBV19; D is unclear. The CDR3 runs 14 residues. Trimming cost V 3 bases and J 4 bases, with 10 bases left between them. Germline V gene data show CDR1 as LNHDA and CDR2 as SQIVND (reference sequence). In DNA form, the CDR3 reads TGTGCCAGTAGTATCGGCACAGAAAATCAGCCCCAGCATTTT. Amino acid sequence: CASSIGTENQPQHF.

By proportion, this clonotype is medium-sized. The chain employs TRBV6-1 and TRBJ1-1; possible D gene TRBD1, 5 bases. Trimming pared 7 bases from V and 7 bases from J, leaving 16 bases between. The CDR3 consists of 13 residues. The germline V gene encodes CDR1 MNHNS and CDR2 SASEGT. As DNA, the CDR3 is TGTGCCAGCAATCCAGGGCCGTGGGTTGAAGCTTTCTTT. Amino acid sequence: CASNPGPWVEAFF.

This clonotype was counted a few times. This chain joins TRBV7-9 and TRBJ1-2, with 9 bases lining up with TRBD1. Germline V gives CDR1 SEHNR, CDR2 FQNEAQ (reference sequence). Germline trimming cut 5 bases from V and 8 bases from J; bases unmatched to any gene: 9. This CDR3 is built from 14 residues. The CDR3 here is CASSGQTGGAGYTF. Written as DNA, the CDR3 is TGTGCCAGCAGCGGACAAACAGGGGGCGCGGGCTACACCTTC. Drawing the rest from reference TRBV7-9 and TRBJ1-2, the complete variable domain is DTGVSQNPRHKITKRGQNVTFRCDPISEHNRLYWYRQTLGQGPEFLTYFQNEAQLEKSRLLSDRFSAERPKGSFSTLEIQRTEQGDSAMYLCASSGQTGGAGYTFGSGTRLTVV.

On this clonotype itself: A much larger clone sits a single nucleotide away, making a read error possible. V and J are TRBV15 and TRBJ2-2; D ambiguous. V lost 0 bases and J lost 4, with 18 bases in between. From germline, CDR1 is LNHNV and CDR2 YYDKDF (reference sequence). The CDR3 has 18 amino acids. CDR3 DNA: TGTGCCACCAGCAGAGAGCGTCCCTTTAGGGTTTCCACCGGGGAGCTGTTTTTT. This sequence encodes CATSRERPFRVSTGELFF. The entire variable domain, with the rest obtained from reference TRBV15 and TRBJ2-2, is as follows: DAMVIQNPRYQVTQFGKPVTLSCSQTLNHNVMYWYQQKSSQAPKLLFHYYDKDFNNEADTPDNFQSRRPNTSFCFLDIRSPGLGDTAMYLCATSRERPFRVSTGELFFGEGSRLTVL.

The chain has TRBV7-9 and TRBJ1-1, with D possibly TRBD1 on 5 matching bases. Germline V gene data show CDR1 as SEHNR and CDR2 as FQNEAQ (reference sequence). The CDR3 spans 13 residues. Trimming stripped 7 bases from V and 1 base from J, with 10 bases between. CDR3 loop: CASTFDRNTEAFF. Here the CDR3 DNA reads TGTGCCAGCACTTTTGACAGGAACACTGAAGCTTTCTTT.

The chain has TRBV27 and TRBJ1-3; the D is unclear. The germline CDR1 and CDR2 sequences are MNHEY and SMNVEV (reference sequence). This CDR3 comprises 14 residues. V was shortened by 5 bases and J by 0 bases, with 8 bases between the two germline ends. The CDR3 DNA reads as TGTGCCAGCAGTCCCGTCCCCTCTGGAAACACCATATATTTT. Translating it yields CASSPVPSGNTIYF.

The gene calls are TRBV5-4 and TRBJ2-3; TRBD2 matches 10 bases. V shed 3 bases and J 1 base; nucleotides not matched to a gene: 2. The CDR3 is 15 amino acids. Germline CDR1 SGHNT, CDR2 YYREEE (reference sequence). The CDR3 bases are TGTGCCAGCAGCTCCGGGACTAGCGGCACAGATACGCAGTATTTT. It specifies CASSSGTSGTDTQYF.

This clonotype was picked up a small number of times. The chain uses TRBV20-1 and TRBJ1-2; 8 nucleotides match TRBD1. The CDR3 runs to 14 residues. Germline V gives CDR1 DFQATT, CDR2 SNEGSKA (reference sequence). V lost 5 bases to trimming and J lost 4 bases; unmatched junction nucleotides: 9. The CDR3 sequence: CSAEGGQGGYGYTF. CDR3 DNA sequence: TGCAGTGCTGAAGGAGGACAGGGCGGCTATGGCTACACCTTC.

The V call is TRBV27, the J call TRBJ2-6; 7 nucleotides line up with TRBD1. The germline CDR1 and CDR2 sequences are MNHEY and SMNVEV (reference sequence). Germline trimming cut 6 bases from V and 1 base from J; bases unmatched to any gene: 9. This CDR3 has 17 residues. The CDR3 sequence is CASSTTRQGSGANVLTF. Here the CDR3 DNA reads TGTGCCAGCAGCACGACCCGACAGGGTTCTGGGGCCAACGTCCTGACTTTC.

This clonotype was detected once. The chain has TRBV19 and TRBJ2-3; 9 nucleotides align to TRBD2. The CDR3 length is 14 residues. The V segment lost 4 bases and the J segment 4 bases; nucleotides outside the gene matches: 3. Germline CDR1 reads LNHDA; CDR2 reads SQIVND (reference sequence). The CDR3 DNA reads TGTGCCAGTAGTAATGAGCGGGGGGCAGATACGCAGTATTTT. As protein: CASSNERGADTQYF.

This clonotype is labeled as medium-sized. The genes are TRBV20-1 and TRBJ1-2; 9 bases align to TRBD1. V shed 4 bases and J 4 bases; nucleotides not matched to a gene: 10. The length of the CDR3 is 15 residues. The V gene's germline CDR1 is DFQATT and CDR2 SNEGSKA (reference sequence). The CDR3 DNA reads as TGCAGTGCTAACCGGGACAGGGCGTTAGGCTATGGCTACACCTTC. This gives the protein CSANRDRALGYGYTF.

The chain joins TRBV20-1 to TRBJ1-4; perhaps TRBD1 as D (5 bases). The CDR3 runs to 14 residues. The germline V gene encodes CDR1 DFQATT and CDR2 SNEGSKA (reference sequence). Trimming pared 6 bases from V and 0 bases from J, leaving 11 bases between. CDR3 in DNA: TGCAGTGCAAGACAGCTTACAACTAATGAAAAACTGTTTTTT. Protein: CSARQLTTNEKLFF.

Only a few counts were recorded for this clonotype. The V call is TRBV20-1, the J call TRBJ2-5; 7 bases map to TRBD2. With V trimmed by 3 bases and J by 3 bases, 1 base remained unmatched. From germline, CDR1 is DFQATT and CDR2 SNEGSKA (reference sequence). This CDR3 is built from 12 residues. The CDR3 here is CSASGGKETQYF. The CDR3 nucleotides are TGCAGTGCTAGCGGGGGGAAAGAGACCCAGTACTTC.

The DNA of the CDR3 is TGTGCCAGCAGTTTGTGGGGGGCTAATGGCTACACCTTC. Translated: CASSLWGANGYTF. The genes are TRBV27 and TRBJ1-2, with D tentatively TRBD1 (6 bases). Germline V gene sequence: CDR1 MNHEY, CDR2 SMNVEV (reference sequence). Deletions cut 3 bases from V and 6 bases from J, with 11 bases between. The CDR3 covers 13 residues.

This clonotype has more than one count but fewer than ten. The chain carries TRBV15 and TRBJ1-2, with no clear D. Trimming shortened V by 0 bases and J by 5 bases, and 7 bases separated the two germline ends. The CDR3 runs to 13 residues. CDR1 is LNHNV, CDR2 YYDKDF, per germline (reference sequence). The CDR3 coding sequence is TGTGCCACCAGCAGAGATAAGGAGTATGGCTACACCTTC. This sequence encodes CATSRDKEYGYTF.

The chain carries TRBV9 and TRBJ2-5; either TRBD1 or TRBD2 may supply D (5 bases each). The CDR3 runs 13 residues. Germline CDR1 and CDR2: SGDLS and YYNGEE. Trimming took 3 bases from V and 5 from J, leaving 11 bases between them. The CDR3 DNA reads TGTGCCAGCAGCGCCCAGGGAGTCGAGACCCAGTACTTC. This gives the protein CASSAQGVETQYF.

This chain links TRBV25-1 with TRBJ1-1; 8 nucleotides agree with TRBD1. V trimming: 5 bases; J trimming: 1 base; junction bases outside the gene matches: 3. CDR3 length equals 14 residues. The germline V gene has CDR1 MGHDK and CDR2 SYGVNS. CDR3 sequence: CASSRQGKNTEAFF. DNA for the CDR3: TGTGCCAGCAGTCGACAGGGGAAGAACACTGAAGCTTTCTTT.